The following is a TCR beta chain sequence with its context. As yet, its antigen is unknown. The repertoire was sequenced with immunoSEQ multiplex PCR; TCRdb's copy has only in-frame clones and lacks some. The sample includes fewer than 45,000 clones, about 86% seen only once; the top ten take 4.5% to 5.5%. The data belong to a study of a mutant IDH1 vaccine in newly diagnosed glioma. Background on the study: Patients under treatment included 62.5% males and approximately 38% females and had a mean age of around 40 years. Study observations and caveats: Vaccine-induced immune responses were detected in about 93% of patients.

CDR1 SQVTM and CDR2 ANQGSEA come from the germline V gene. CDR3 length equals 12 residues. The ends were cut back, 7 bases at V and 5 bases at J, with 13 bases in the middle. Indicated time point: week 35, safety follow-up. Each dose delivered 300 ug of mutant IDH1 20-mer peptide subcutaneously with imiquimod. Donor diagnoses consisted of new WHO grade 3 or 4 IDH1-mutant, ATRX-lost astrocytomas. The receptor comes from a middle-aged woman with glioma. Some clones in this sample may be carry-over from other donors' samples. Sequencing was performed on PBMCs, taken from a glioma patient whose treatment included an IDH1 peptide vaccine. V gene TRBV29-1 combines with J gene TRBJ2-3, with D hard to call. As DNA, the CDR3 is TGCAGCGCCAAAGTGGGTGAAGATACGCAGTATTTT. Translated: CSAKVGEDTQYF.